Presented here are 15 T cell receptor beta chains from one specimen sequenced in a study of beta chain features in type 1 diabetes. Expressed TCRB transcripts were sequenced after all isolated RNA was converted to cDNA. The assay was immunoSEQ multiplex PCR, and TCRdb's table has in-frame clones only and misses some. The sample has about 410,000 clones, approximately 15% seen once; the top ten hold roughly 0.035%. Input material: naive CD4+ T cells from blood. Every receptor here comes from a man aged 25 to 40 in good health.

This clone has only a few counts. This chain links TRBV14 with TRBJ2-1, with TRBD1 matching over 7 bases. CDR1 is SGHDN, CDR2 FVKESK, per germline. Trimming took 0 bases from V and 4 from J; bases not matched to a gene: 9. The length of the CDR3 is 17 residues. The CDR3 here is CASSQDVGTAIYNEQFF. CDR3 nucleotide sequence: TGTGCCAGCAGCCAAGATGTAGGGACAGCGATATACAATGAGCAGTTCTTC.

About this clone itself: This CDR3 is also generated by other DNA sequences in the sample. V usage is TRBV7-3 and J usage is TRBJ1-1, with TRBD1 matching over 7 bases. This CDR3 spans 14 amino acids. The V segment lost 4 bases and the J segment 2 bases; nucleotides outside the gene matches: 4. CDR1 is SGHTA, CDR2 FQGTGA, per germline. CDR3 loop: CASSSGTVNTEAFF. Here the CDR3 DNA reads TGTGCCAGCAGCTCCGGGACAGTAAACACTGAAGCTTTCTTT.

V gene TRBV2 combines with J gene TRBJ1-4, with D unclear. Germline V CDR1 and CDR2: SNHLY, FYNNEI. The germline V and J ends were trimmed by 10 bases and 2 bases, with 8 bases remaining between them. There are 12 residues in the CDR3. DNA of the CDR3: TGTGCCACCTCCCCGACTAATGAAAAACTGTTTTTT. The encoded protein is CATSPTNEKLFF.

The chain has TRBV7-2 and TRBJ2-4; weak D call: TRBD1 (6 bases). The V gene's germline CDR1 is SGHTA and CDR2 FQGNSA. The V end lost 5 bases, the J end lost 2 bases, and 10 bases lay between the germline ends. The CDR3 spans 14 residues. CDR3 in DNA: TGTGCCAGCAGCCTCAGGGGCACCAAAAACATTCAGTACTTC. Its protein product is CASSLRGTKNIQYF.

The chain has TRBV6-5 and TRBJ2-6; D ambiguous. Germline loops: CDR1 MNHEY, CDR2 SVGAGI. Trimming took off 4 bases at V and 7 bases at J, with 8 bases between the two ends. This CDR3 region has 13 residues. The CDR3 coding sequence is TGTGCCAGCAGTTTCGGAACTGCCAACGTCCTGACTTTC. Protein: CASSFGTANVLTF.

The V and J genes are TRBV30 and TRBJ2-5, with a weak D call TRBD1 (6 bases). Germline CDR1 GTSNPN, CDR2 SVGIG (reference sequence). Trimming pared 4 bases from V and 0 bases from J, leaving 12 bases between. The CDR3 consists of 14 residues. CDR3: CAWNADRYQETQYF. CDR3 DNA: TGTGCCTGGAATGCCGACAGGTACCAAGAGACCCAGTACTTC.

This clone has just a few counts. The rearrangement joins TRBV28 to TRBJ1-2, with 9 bases identical to TRBD1. The CDR3 runs 15 residues. J lost 0 bases, V lost 6 bases, and 5 bases had no gene match. Germline-derived CDR1 and CDR2 are MDHEN and SYDVKM. This CDR3 is CASSRGTGPNYGYTF. CDR3 DNA: TGTGCCAGCAGCCGCGGGACAGGGCCTAACTATGGCTACACCTTC.

Only a few counts were recorded for this clone. The genes are TRBV30 and TRBJ2-2, with D uncertain. The CDR3 length is 14 residues. The V gene's germline CDR1 is GTSNPN and CDR2 SVGIG (reference sequence). V lost 2 bases and J 5 bases, leaving 12 bases between the germline ends. CDR3 DNA sequence: TGTGCCTGGAGTACCCTCCACCCAACCGGGGAGCTGTTTTTT. Its protein product is CAWSTLHPTGELFF.

The rearrangement links TRBV14 to TRBJ2-1; no firm D call. Germline loops: CDR1 SGHDN, CDR2 FVKESK. The CDR3 sequence is 14 residues long. V gave up 5 bases and J gave up 10 bases, with 18 bases separating them. This CDR3 is CASSDDSFFREQFF. The CDR3 DNA is TGTGCCAGCAGCGACGATAGCTTTTTTCGCGAGCAGTTCTTC.

The chain couples TRBV5-1 to TRBJ2-5, with 7 bases fitting TRBD2. J was trimmed by 1 base and V by 3 bases; bases with no gene match: 6. From germline, CDR1 is SGHRS and CDR2 YFSETQ. The CDR3 loop spans 15 amino acids. Here the CDR3 reads CASSSKLATQETQYF. As DNA, the CDR3 is TGCGCCAGCAGCTCTAAACTAGCGACCCAAGAGACCCAGTACTTC. The full variable domain, its missing parts supplied by reference TRBV5-1 and TRBJ2-5, is KAGVTQTPRYLIKTRGQQVTLSCSPISGHRSVSWYQQTPGQGLQFLFEYFSETQRNKGNFPGRFSGRQFSNSRSEMNVSTLELGDSALYLCASSSKLATQETQYFGPGTRLLVL.

J is TRBJ2-7 and V is TRBV11-2, with 10 bases fitting TRBD1. The CDR3 has 16 amino acids. Germline loops: CDR1 SGHAT, CDR2 FQNNGV. After removal of 1 base from V and 5 bases from J, the junction contained 8 bases not matched to a gene. The CDR3 sequence is CASSLAWTGGLNEQYF. CDR3 DNA: TGTGCCAGCAGCTTAGCATGGACAGGGGGTCTCAACGAGCAGTACTTC.

The genes are TRBV13 and TRBJ2-7; D not resolved. CDR3 length equals 15 residues. The V gene's germline CDR1 is PRHDT and CDR2 FYEKMQ (reference sequence). Trimming pared 4 bases from V and 2 bases from J, leaving 15 bases between. This CDR3 is CASSSPTRAPYEQYF. CDR3 bases: TGTGCCAGCAGCTCCCCCACAAGAGCTCCCTACGAGCAGTACTTC.

This clone has more than one count but fewer than ten. An end of the junction does not agree with germline; a read error may underlie this. This chain joins TRBV2 and TRBJ1-5, with TRBD1 matching 7 bases. This CDR3 has 14 residues. In germline, CDR1 is SNHLY, CDR2 FYNNEI. The CDR3 bases are TGTGCCACCAGTACCGACAGGGCAAATCAGCCCCAGCATTTT. As protein: CATSTDRANQPQHF.

V is TRBV11-2 and J is TRBJ2-7; no reliable D call. Trimming cost V 0 bases and J 6 bases, with 9 bases left between them. Germline CDR1 SGHAT, CDR2 FQNNGV. The CDR3 is made up of 13 amino acids. CDR3 in DNA: TGTGCCAGCAGCTTAGATTCTCTTGGCGAGCAGTACTTC. It encodes CASSLDSLGEQYF.

This clone was seen only a few times. The rearrangement links TRBV14 to TRBJ1-2, with D possibly TRBD1 on 5 matching bases. The V and J ends lost 0 bases and 7 bases respectively, with 18 bases between them. Germline CDR1 reads SGHDN; CDR2 reads FVKESK. CDR3 length: 16 residues. CDR3 DNA: TGTGCCAGCAGCCAAGAACTTTCGCGGGGGAAAGCTGGCTACACCTTC. It codes for CASSQELSRGKAGYTF.